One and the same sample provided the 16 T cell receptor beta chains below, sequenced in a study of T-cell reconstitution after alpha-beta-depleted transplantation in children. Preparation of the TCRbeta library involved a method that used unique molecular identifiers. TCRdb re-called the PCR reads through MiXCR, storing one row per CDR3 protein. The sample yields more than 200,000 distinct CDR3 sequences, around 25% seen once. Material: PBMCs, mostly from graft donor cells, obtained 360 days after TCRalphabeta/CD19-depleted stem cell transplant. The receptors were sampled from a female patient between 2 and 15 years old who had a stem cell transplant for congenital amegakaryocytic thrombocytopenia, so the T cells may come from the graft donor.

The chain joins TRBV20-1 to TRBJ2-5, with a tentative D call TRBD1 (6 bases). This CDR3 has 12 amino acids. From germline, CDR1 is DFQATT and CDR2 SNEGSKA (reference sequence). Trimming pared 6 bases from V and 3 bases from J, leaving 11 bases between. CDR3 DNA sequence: TGCAGTGCGGGCCGACAGGAAGAGACCCAGTACTTC. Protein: CSAGRQEETQYF.

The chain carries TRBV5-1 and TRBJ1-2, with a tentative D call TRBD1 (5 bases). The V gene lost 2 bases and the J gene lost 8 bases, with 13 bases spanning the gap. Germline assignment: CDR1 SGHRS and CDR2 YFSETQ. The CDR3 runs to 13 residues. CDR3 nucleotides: TGCGCCAGCAGCTTCGGGGGGGACGACGGCTACACCTTC. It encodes CASSFGGDDGYTF. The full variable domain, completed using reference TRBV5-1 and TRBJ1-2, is KAGVTQTPRYLIKTRGQQVTLSCSPISGHRSVSWYQQTPGQGLQFLFEYFSETQRNKGNFPGRFSGRQFSNSRSEMNVSTLELGDSALYLCASSFGGDDGYTFGSGTRLTVV.

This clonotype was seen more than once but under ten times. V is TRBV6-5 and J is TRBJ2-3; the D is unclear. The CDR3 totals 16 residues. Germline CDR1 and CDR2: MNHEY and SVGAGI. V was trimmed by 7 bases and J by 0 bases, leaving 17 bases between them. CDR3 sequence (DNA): TGTGCCAGCAATTTCTGGGAATCGATTAGCACAGATACGCAGTATTTT. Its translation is CASNFWESISTDTQYF.

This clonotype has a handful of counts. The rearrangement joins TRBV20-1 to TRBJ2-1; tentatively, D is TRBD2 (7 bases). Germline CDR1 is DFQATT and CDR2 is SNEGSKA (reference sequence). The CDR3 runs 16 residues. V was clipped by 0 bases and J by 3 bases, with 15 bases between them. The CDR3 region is CSARDRGGGLYNEQFF. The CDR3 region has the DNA TGCAGTGCTAGAGATCGGGGCGGGGGCCTCTACAATGAGCAGTTCTTC.

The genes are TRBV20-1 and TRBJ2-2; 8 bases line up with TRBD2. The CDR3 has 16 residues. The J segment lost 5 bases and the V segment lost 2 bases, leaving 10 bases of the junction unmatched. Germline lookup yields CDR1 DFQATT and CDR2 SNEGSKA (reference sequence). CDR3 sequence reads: CSARSWLAGRTGELFF. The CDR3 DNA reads TGCAGTGCTAGAAGTTGGTTAGCGGGGCGTACCGGGGAGCTGTTTTTT.

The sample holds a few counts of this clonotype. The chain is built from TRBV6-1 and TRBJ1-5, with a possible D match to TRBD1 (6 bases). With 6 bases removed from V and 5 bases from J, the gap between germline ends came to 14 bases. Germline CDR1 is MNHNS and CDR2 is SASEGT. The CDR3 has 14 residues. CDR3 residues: CASSGGGRHQPQHF. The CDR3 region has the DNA TGTGCCAGCAGCGGCGGGGGCAGACATCAGCCCCAGCATTTT.

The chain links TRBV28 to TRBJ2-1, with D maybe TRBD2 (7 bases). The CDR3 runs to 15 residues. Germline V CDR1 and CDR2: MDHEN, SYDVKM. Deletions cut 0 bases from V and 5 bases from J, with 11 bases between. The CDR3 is CASSLWGGPNNEQFF. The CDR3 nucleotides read TGTGCCAGCAGTTTATGGGGGGGGCCCAACAATGAGCAGTTCTTC.

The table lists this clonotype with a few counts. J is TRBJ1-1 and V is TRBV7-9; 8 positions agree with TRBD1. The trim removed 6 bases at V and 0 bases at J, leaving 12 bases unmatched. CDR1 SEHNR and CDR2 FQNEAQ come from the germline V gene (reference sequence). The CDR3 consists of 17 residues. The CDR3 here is CASSSAGTGYMNTEAFF. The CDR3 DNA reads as TGTGCCAGCAGTTCTGCCGGGACAGGCTATATGAACACTGAAGCTTTCTTT.

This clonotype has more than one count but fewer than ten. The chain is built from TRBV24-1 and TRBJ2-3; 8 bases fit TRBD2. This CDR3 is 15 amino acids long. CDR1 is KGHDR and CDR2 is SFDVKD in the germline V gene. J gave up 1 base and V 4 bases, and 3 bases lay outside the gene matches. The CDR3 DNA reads TGTGCCACCAGTGACGAAGCGGGGGGCACAGATACGCAGTATTTT. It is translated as CATSDEAGGTDTQYF.

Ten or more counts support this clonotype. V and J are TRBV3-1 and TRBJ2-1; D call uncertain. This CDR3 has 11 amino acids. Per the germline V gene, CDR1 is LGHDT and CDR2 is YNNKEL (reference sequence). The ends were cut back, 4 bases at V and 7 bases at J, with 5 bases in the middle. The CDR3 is CASSRANEQFF. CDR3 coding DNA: TGTGCCAGCAGCCGGGCAAATGAGCAGTTCTTC.

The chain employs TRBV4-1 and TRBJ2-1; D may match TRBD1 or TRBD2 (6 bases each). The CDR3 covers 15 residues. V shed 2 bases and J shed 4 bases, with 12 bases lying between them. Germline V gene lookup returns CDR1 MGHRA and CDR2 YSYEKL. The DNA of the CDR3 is TGCGCCAGCAGCCAATCCCCGGGGGCATACAATGAGCAGTTCTTC. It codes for CASSQSPGAYNEQFF.

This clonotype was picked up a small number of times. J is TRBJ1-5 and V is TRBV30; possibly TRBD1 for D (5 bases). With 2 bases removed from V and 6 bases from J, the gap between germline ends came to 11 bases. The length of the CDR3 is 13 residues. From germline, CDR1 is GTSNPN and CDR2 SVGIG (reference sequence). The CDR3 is CAWSLEGIQPQHF. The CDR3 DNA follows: TGTGCCTGGAGTCTCGAGGGGATTCAGCCCCAGCATTTT.

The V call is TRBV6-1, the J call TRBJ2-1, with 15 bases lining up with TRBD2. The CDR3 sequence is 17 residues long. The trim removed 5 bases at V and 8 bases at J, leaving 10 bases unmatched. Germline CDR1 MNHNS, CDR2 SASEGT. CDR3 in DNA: TGTGCCAGCAGTCGGGGACTAGCGGGGGGTCAGATCGATGAGCAGTTCTTC. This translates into CASSRGLAGGQIDEQFF.

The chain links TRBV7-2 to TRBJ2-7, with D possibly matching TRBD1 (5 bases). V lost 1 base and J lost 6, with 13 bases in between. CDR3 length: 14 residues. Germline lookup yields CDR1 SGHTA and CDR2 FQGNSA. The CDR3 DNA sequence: TGTGCCAGCAGCTTAGGAGGTAGGGGCTCCGAGCAGTACTTC. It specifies CASSLGGRGSEQYF.

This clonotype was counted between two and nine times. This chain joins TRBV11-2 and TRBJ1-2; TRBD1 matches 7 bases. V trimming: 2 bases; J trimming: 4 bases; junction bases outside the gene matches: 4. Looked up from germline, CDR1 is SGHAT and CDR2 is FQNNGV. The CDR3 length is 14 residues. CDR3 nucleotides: TGTGCCAGCAGCTTACCGGGGACAGCCTATGGCTACACCTTC. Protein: CASSLPGTAYGYTF. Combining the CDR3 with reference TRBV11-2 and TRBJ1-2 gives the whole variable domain EAGVAQSPRYKIIEKRQSVAFWCNPISGHATLYWYQQILGQGPKLLIQFQNNGVVDDSQLPKDRFSAERLKGVDSTLKIQPAKLEDSAVYLCASSLPGTAYGYTFGSGTRLTVV.

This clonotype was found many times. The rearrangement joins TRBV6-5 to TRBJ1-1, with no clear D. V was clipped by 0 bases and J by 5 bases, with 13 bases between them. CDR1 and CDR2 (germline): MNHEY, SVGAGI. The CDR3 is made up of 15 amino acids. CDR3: CASSYSRGKRTEAFF. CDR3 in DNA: TGTGCCAGCAGTTACTCGAGAGGGAAGAGAACTGAAGCTTTCTTT.